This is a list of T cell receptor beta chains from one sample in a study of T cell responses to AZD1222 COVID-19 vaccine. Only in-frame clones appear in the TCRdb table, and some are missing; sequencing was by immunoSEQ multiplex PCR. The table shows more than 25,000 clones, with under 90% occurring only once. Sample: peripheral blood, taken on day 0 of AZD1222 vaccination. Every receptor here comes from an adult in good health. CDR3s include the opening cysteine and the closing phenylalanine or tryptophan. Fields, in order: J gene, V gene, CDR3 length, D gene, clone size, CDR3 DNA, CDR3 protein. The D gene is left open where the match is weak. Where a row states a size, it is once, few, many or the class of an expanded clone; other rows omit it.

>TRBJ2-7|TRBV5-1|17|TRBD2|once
TGCGCCAGCAGCTTTTCCCCGACTAGCGGGGGTTCCTACGAGCAGTACTTC
CASSFSPTSGGSYEQYF
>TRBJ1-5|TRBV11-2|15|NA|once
TGTGCCAGCAGCTTAGATCCAGGGGTTTATCAGCCCCAGCATTTT
CASSLDPGVYQPQHF
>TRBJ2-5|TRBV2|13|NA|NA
TGTGCCAGCAGTGCTTATAGACGGGAGACCCAGTACTTC
CASSAYRRETQYF
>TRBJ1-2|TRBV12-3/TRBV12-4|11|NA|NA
TGTGCCAGCAGTTCCAGTAGCGGCTACACCTTC
CASSSSSGYTF
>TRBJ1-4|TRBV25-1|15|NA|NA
TGTGCCAGCAGTGAGGTTGTAGCCGGCGGTGAAAAACTGTTTTTT
CASSEVVAGGEKLFF
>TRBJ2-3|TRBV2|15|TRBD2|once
TGTGCCAGCAGAAAACTAGCGGCTAGCACAGATACGCAGTATTTT
CASRKLAASTDTQYF
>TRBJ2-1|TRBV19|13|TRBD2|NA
TGTGCCAGTAGTTCCCGGGGGGGACGGGAGCAGTTCTTC
CASSSRGGREQFF
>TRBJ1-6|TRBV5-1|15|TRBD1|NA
TGCGCCAGCAGCTCAGGGACAGGGGGAAGCTCACCCCTCCACTTT
CASSSGTGGSSPLHF
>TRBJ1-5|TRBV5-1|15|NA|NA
TGCGCCAGCAGCTTGGCAGGGGCCCCAGGTCAGCCCCAGCATTTT
CASSLAGAPGQPQHF
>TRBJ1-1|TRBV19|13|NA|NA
TGTGCCAGTAGTTGGGGGCCAGACACTGAAGCTTTCTTT
CASSWGPDTEAFF
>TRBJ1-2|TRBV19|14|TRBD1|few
TGTGCCAGTAGTGCCGGACAGGGGGTGAGCGGCTACACCTTC
CASSAGQGVSGYTF
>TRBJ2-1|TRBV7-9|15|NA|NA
TGTGCCAGCAGCTTATTGCTTACGTTTGGCAATGAGCAGTTCTTC
CASSLLLTFGNEQFF